This paragraph covers one TCR beta chain sequence. Antigen: not known. The data were obtained in a study of cytomegalovirus exposure and HLA in healthy donors. Points from the study as a whole: A few chains tied to CMV proved CMV antigen-specific in vitro.

Clones were read by immunoSEQ multiplex PCR, and TCRdb kept only the in-frame ones, dropping some. The repertoire consists of around 69,000 clones, with under 96% occurring once and the leading ten covering roughly 4.3%. Unmatched junction bases numbered 12, after V lost 5 bases and J lost 8 bases. This CDR3 has 16 amino acids. CDR1 is SNHLY and CDR2 is FYNNEI in the germline V gene. This TCR was recovered from a woman between 18 and 29 years old in good health and CMV-seropositive. This chain uses TRBV2 with TRBJ2-1; 10 positions match TRBD2. The sample taken for sequencing was PBMCs. In DNA form, the CDR3 reads TGTGCCAGCAGTTCCCGAAGCGGGAGGGATAAGGATGAGCAGTTCTTC. Residues: CASSSRSGRDKDEQFF.